This T cell receptor beta chain was identified during a study of blood T cell repertoires in COVID-19. Study at large: PBMCs, B-cell-depleted T cells, or T cells provided the cDNA or gDNA that made up the material.

Assay used: immunoSEQ multiplex PCR; TCRdb lists only in-frame clones, some missing. The sample yields 200,000 or so clones, around 84% seen once. Only a few counts were recorded for this clone. The V and J ends lost 3 bases and 3 bases respectively, with 16 bases between them. This CDR3 spans 15 amino acids. CDR1 SGHDT and CDR2 YYEEEE come from the germline V gene. Enrolment of Seattle patients took place during active infection, and they were followed longitudinally. The chain has TRBV5-6 and TRBJ2-7, with D maybe TRBD1 (6 bases). This TCR came from a woman older than 75 with COVID-19, enrolled during active disease. Sample: peripheral blood. CDR3 amino acids: CASSWGPLPHYEQYF. CDR3 DNA sequence: TGTGCCAGCAGCTGGGGGCCTCTACCTCACTACGAGCAGTACTTC.